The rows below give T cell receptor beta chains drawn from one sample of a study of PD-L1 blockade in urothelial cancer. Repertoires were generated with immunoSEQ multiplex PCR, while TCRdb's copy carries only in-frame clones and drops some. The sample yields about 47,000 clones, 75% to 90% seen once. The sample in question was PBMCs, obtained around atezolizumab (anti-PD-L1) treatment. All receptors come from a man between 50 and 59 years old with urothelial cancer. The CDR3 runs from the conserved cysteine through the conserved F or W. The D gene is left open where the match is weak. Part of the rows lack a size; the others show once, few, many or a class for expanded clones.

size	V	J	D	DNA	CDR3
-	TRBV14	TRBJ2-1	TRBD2	TGTGCCAGCAGCCCCGGGACTAGCGGGAGAGAACGTATATTCATAGGCTCCTACAATGAGCAGTTCTTC	CASSPGTSGRERIFIGSYNEQFF
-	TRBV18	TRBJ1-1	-	TGTGCCAGCTCACCGATCGCGAGGAACACTGAAGCTTTCTTT	CASSPIARNTEAFF
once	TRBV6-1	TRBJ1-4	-	TGTGCCAGCAGTGAAGCTATCGACCCTGGAGGTGAAAAACTGTTTTTT	CASSEAIDPGGEKLFF
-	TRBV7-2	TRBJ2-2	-	TGTGCCAGCAGCTTTGGAGGGACTAACACCGGGGAGCTGTTTTTT	CASSFGGTNTGELFF
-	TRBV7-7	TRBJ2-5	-	TGTGCTAGCAGCTTAGCGGACAGCCCCTCCCAGTACTTC	CASSLADSPSQYF
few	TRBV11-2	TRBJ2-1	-	TGTGCCAGCAGCTTAGACCGCGGGACCTTTCCGTTCTTC	CASSLDRGTFPFF
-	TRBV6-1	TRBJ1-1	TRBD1	TGTGCCAGCAGTGAAGCGCGTGGGACAGGGGTAGCTTTCTTT	CASSEARGTGVAFF
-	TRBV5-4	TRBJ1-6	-	TGTGCCAGCAGCTTCGGTGAGCGGAATTCACCCCTCCACTTT	CASSFGERNSPLHF
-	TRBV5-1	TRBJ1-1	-	TGCGCCAGCAAACAGGGTAGAACTGAAGCTTTCTTT	CASKQGRTEAFF
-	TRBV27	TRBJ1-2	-	TGTGCCAGCAGTTTAGGTTCCAGAAGGGGCGGCTACACCTTC	CASSLGSRRGGYTF
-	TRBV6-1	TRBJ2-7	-	TGTGCCGGCAGATCGACAGCGTCCTACGAGCAGTACTTC	CAGRSTASYEQYF
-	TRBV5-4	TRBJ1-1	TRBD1	TGTGCCAGCAGCTTATTTCTAGGGACAGGGGGCGGTCTAGTGAACACTGAAGCTTTCTTT	CASSLFLGTGGGLVNTEAFF
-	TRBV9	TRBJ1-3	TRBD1	TGTGCCAGCAGCGTCGGGACAGGGGGAAACACCATATATTTT	CASSVGTGGNTIYF
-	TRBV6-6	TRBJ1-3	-	TGTGCCAGCAGGCCCGGGGGGCCTGGAAACACCATATATTTT	CASRPGGPGNTIYF
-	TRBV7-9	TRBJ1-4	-	TGTGCCAGCCAGGTCACAACTAATGAAAAACTGTTTTTT	CASQVTTNEKLFF
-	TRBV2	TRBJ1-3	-	TGTGCCAGCAGTGCTCTCGGACAGGGAAACACCATATATTTT	CASSALGQGNTIYF
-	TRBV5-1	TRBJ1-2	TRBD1	TGCGCCAGCAGCCCTAGCACAGGGGCGACGTACGGCTACACCTTC	CASSPSTGATYGYTF
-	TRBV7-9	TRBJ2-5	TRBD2	TGTGCCAGCAGCTTACGGGCCACTAGCGTGCAAGAGACCCAGTACTTC	CASSLRATSVQETQYF
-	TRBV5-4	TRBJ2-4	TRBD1	TGTGCCAGCAGCACACAGGGGTGGGCCAAAAACATTCAGTACTTC	CASSTQGWAKNIQYF
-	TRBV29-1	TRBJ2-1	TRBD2	TGCAGCGCGGGACTAGCAGCCTACAATGAGCAGTTCTTC	CSAGLAAYNEQFF
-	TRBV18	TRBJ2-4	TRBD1	TGTGCCAGCTCACCCGACAGGGGGGGAGAAAACATTCAGTACTTC	CASSPDRGGENIQYF
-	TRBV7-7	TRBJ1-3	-	TGTGCTAGCAGCTTAGCGGCAGACTCTGGAAACACCATATATTTT	CASSLAADSGNTIYF
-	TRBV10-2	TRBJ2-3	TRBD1	TGCGCCAGCAGTGACCGGACAGGGGCTGCAGATACGCAGTATTTT	CASSDRTGAADTQYF
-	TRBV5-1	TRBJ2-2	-	TGCGCCAGCAGCTTGGGGGGCCGGCAGGCAGCAAACACCGGGGAGCTGTTTTTT	CASSLGGRQAANTGELFF
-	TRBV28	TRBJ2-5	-	TGTGCCAGCAGTCCGCGGACTGTCCAAGTGGAGACCCAGTACTTC	CASSPRTVQVETQYF
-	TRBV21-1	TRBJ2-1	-	TGTGCCAGCAGCAAAGCCGGGGTAGCGGGAGGAGTGTACAATGAGCAGTTCTTC	CASSKAGVAGGVYNEQFF
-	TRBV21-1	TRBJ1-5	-	TGTGCCAGCAGCAAAGCCCTGACCGACACTGGCAATCAGCCCCAGCATTTT	CASSKALTDTGNQPQHF
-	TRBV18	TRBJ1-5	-	TGTGCCAGCTCACCACCCACAGCCCCTAATCAGCCCCAGCATTTT	CASSPPTAPNQPQHF
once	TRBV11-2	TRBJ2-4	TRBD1	TGTGCCAGCAGCTCCTCGACAGGGCGGGCCAAAAACATTCAGTACTTC	CASSSSTGRAKNIQYF
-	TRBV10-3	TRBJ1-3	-	TGTGCCATCATGGGAGGGCCCGGAAACACCATATATTTT	CAIMGGPGNTIYF
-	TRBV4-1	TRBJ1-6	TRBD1	TGCGCCAGCAGCCAAGTAGAGACAGGGAGTTCACCCCTCCACTTT	CASSQVETGSSPLHF
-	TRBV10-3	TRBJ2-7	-	TGTGCCATCAGTGAGCCCTGGGGCGCGCAGTCCTACGAGCAGTACTTC	CAISEPWGAQSYEQYF
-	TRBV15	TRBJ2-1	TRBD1	TGTGCCACCAGCAGAGCCCAGACAGGGAGTCGGGACAATGAGCAGTTCTTC	CATSRAQTGSRDNEQFF
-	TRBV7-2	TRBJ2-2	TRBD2	TGTGCCAGCAGCTCCCCCGGCGGGGGGGACACCGGGGAGCTGTTTTTT	CASSSPGGGDTGELFF
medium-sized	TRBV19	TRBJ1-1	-	TGTGCCAGTAGTATAGTTCCAGGAACTGAAGCTTTCTTT	CASSIVPGTEAFF
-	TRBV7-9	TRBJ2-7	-	TGTGCCAGCAGCTCACAGTACGAGCAGTACTTC	CASSSQYEQYF
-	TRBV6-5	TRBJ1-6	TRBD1	TGTGCCAGCAGTTCGACAGGGCTCCGAAGGAATTCACCCCTCCACTTT	CASSSTGLRRNSPLHF
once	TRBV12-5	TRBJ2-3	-	TGTGCTAGTGGTACAACAGATACGCAGTATTTT	CASGTTDTQYF
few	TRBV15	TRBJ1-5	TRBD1	TGTGCCACCAGCAGTGCAACTGGACAGGCACAATCTAGCAATCAGCCCCAGCATTTT	CATSSATGQAQSSNQPQHF
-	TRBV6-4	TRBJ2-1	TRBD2	TGTGCCAGCAGTGACGTGACTAGCGGGCGGAGGGGCGATGAGCAGTTCTTC	CASSDVTSGRRGDEQFF
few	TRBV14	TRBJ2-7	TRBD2	TGTGCCAGCAGCCAACGAGCGGGAGAGTACGAGCAGTACTTC	CASSQRAGEYEQYF
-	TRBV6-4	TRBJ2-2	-	TGTGCCAGCAGACCGGGGATCGCGGGGGAGCTGTTTTTT	CASRPGIAGELFF
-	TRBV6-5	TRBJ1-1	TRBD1	TGTGCCAGCAAAGAACGACAGGGGAACACTGAAGCTTTCTTT	CASKERQGNTEAFF
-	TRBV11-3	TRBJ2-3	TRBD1	TGTGCCAGCAGCTTGACAGGGCCAGATACGCAGTATTTT	CASSLTGPDTQYF
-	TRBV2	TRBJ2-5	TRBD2	TGTGCCAGCAGTGTAAAGCGGGCGGGGGTAGAGACCCAGTACTTC	CASSVKRAGVETQYF
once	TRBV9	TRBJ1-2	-	TGTGCCAGCAGCATCCGAGGGGGAGGGCTTAACTATGGCTACACCTTC	CASSIRGGGLNYGYTF
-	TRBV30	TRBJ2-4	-	TGTGCCTGGAGCCATAAAAACATTCAGTACTTC	CAWSHKNIQYF
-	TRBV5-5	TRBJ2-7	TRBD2	TGTGCCAGCAGCCCGGGGACTAGCGGGAGGTACGAGCAGTACTTC	CASSPGTSGRYEQYF
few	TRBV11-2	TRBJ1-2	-	TGTGCCAGCAGCATAGGACGTTTCGGAGATGGCTACACCTTC	CASSIGRFGDGYTF
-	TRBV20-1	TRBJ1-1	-	TGCAGTGCTCAGCAGGGGCAACAAGCTTTCTTT	CSAQQGQQAFF
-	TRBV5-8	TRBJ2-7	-	TGTGCCAGCAGCTTGGAGGGCGGGAAGGGGTACGAGCAGTACTTC	CASSLEGGKGYEQYF
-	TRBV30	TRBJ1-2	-	TGTGCCTGGAGTTCAGATCTTGGCGGCTACACCTTC	CAWSSDLGGYTF
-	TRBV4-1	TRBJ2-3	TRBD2	TGCGCCAGCAGCCAGGGGGGGTCGGGGGGCACAGATACGCAGTATTTT	CASSQGGSGGTDTQYF
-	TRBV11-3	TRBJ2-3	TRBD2	TGTGCCAGCAGCTTGACGGGGGGGCAGGCAGATACGCAGTATTTT	CASSLTGGQADTQYF
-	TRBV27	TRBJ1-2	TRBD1	TGTGCCAGCAGCTACAGGGGGCGGGATGGCTACACCTTC	CASSYRGRDGYTF
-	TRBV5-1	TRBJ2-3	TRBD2	TGCGCCAGCAGCTTGAGCCTAGCGGGAATAGATACGCAGTATTTT	CASSLSLAGIDTQYF
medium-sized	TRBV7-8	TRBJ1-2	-	TGTGCCAGCAGCTTCGAGTTCTATGGCTACACCTTC	CASSFEFYGYTF
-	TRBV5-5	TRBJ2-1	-	TGTGCCAGCAGCTTCATAAGGGAGAGGGAGCAGTTCTTC	CASSFIREREQFF
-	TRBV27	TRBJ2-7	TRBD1	TGTGCCAGCAGTCCGTTTCCGGGACAGGGAGGGTACGAGCAGTACTTC	CASSPFPGQGGYEQYF
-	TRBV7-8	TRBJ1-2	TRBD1	TGTGCCAGCAGCTTAGTCCTTGACAGGGGGCGGTGCACCTTC	CASSLVLDRGRCTF